These 12 T cell receptor beta chains came from one sample sequenced in a study of vaccination and CD4 T cells after COVID-19. An Oncomine TCR Beta short-read assay was used to sequence the DNA from cultured CD4+ T cells. TCRdb re-analysed the PCR reads in MiXCR, keeping a single row per CDR3 protein. Altogether more than 9,000 distinct CDR3 sequences are present, roughly 57% being singletons, with the ten largest covering roughly a quarter. Their antigen targets remain unknown. Regarding treatment: roughly 10-day PBMC culture with coronavirus spike peptide pools or control peptides (ViraFEST assay). Input material: CD4+ T cells from blood, cultured in vitro. The receptors here all came from a human donor who had recovered from COVID-19.

This rearrangement joins TRBV12-3 or TRBV12-4 to TRBJ1-5; D gene unclear. Between the trimmed V and J ends, which lost 6 bases and 0 bases, there was a span of 15 bases. CDR3 length: 16 residues. CDR3 amino acids: CASRAGSGNSNQPQHF. DNA for the CDR3: TGTGCCAGCAGGGCCGGTTCCGGGAATAGCAATCAGCCCCAGCATTTT.

CDR3 bases: TGTGCCAGCAGCTTAATCTTCGGGGCTCAAGAGACCCAGTACTTC. Amino acid sequence: CASSLIFGAQETQYF. V gene TRBV7-3 combines with J gene TRBJ2-5; D tentatively reads TRBD1 or TRBD2 (5 bases each). CDR1 and CDR2 from the germline V gene are SGHTA and FQGTGA. The V end lost 1 base, the J end lost 2 bases, and 11 bases lay between the germline ends. The CDR3 has 15 residues.

The V and J genes are TRBV6-1 and TRBJ2-5; no clear D gene. The V gene lost 5 bases and the J gene lost 4 bases, with 11 bases spanning the gap. The CDR3 runs to 13 residues. Germline V CDR1 and CDR2: MNHNS, SASEGT. The CDR3 nucleotides read TGTGCCAGCAGTCCCCATTTGGCAGAGACCCAGTACTTC. Its protein is CASSPHLAETQYF.

In DNA, the CDR3 is TGTGCCAGCCGTCTGGGGCTAGCGGATCCCTACGAGCAGTACTTC. The encoded protein is CASRLGLADPYEQYF. The chain combines TRBV27 with TRBJ2-7, with TRBD2 identical over 7 bases. The V and J ends lost 8 bases and 2 bases, in that order; junction bases with no gene match: 12. CDR1 and CDR2 from the germline V gene are MNHEY and SMNVEV (reference sequence). This CDR3 comprises 15 residues.

This rearrangement joins TRBV5-5 to TRBJ1-2, with D possibly TRBD1 on 6 matching bases. CDR3 length: 15 residues. V gave up 0 bases and J gave up 4 bases, with 13 bases separating them. Germline CDR1 SGHKS, CDR2 YYEKEE (reference sequence). CDR3 sequence reads: CASSLGIGTIYGYTF. CDR3 bases: TGTGCCAGCAGCTTGGGGATCGGGACAATCTATGGCTACACCTTC.

The chain recombines TRBV14 with TRBJ2-7; tentatively, D is TRBD1 (6 bases). V was pared by 3 bases and J by 3 bases, with 9 bases between. The CDR3 extends over 13 amino acids. Germline V gene sequence: CDR1 SGHDN, CDR2 FVKESK. In nucleotides, the CDR3 is TGTGCCAGCAGCCACACAGGGAGCTACGAGCAGTACTTC. Amino acids: CASSHTGSYEQYF.

This clonotype has more than one count but fewer than ten. This sequence joins TRBV20-1 and TRBJ2-3, with D possibly TRBD2 on 5 matching bases. V shed 5 bases and J shed 0 bases, with 12 bases lying between them. The CDR3 loop spans 14 amino acids. Germline V gives CDR1 DFQATT, CDR2 SNEGSKA (reference sequence). The CDR3 DNA sequence: TGCAGTGCTCCCGGGCGGGTTAGCACAGATACGCAGTATTTT. This gives the protein CSAPGRVSTDTQYF.

The chain combines TRBV29-1 with TRBJ2-1; D unresolved. Trimming left V 4 bases short and J 4 bases short, with 2 bases between. The CDR3 length is 10 residues. Germline CDR1 reads SQVTM; CDR2 reads ANQGSEA. The CDR3 DNA sequence: TGCAGCGTTGGGTACAATGAGCAGTTCTTC. This codes for CSVGYNEQFF.

The genes are TRBV7-8 and TRBJ2-5, with D possibly being TRBD1 (6 bases). The ends were cut back, 6 bases at V and 5 bases at J, with 16 bases in the middle. The CDR3 is made up of 14 amino acids. From germline, CDR1 is SGHVS and CDR2 FQNEAQ. This CDR3 reads CASRPQGRRETQYF. CDR3 DNA sequence: TGTGCCAGCAGGCCACAGGGACGTCGGGAGACCCAGTACTTC.

The V call is TRBV20-1, the J call TRBJ2-3, with a tentative D call TRBD1 (7 bases). V shed 5 bases and J shed 3 bases, with 21 bases lying between them. The CDR3 extends over 16 amino acids. CDR1 and CDR2 (germline): DFQATT, SNEGSKA (reference sequence). The CDR3 DNA reads as TGCAGTGCTCAGGGGGGTTACAGGGTTTCAACAGATACGCAGTATTTT. It is translated as CSAQGGYRVSTDTQYF.

The chain uses TRBV28 and TRBJ1-6; D is unclear. The CDR3 contains 14 residues. CDR1 MDHEN and CDR2 SYDVKM come from the germline V gene. V dropped 3 bases and J dropped 6 bases, with 9 bases sitting between them. CDR3: CASSLGTSNSPLHF. CDR3 in DNA: TGTGCCAGCAGTTTGGGCACCAGTAATTCACCCCTCCACTTT. Combining the CDR3 with reference TRBV28 and TRBJ1-6 gives the whole variable domain DVKVTQSSRYLVKRTGEKVFLECVQDMDHENMFWYRQDPGLGLRLIYFSYDVKMKEKGDIPEGYSVSREKKERFSLILESASTNQTSMYLCASSLGTSNSPLHFGNGTRLTVT.

On this clonotype: The junction differs from germline at one of its ends, possibly a read error. The chain joins TRBV2 to TRBJ2-1; 10 nucleotides line up with TRBD2. Per germline, CDR1 SNHLY and CDR2 FYNNEI. The CDR3 totals 12 residues. Here the CDR3 DNA reads TGTGCCAGCAGTGCGGTGGCTAGCGGGAGAAGATTC. Translating gives CASSAVASGRRF. The full variable domain, rest sourced from reference TRBV2 and TRBJ2-1, is EPEVTQTPSHQVTQMGQEVILRCVPISNHLYFYWYRQILGQKVEFLVSFYNNEISEKSEIFDDQFSVERPDGSNFTLKIRSTKLEDSAMYFCASSAVASGRRFGPGTRLTVL.